These T cell receptor beta chains were read from a single sample in a study of T cells in Graves' hyperthyroidism and ophthalmopathy. TCRdb re-called the multiplex PCR reads with MiXCR, one entry per CDR3 protein. Of approximately 610,000 distinct CDR3 sequences listed, approximately 15% are singletons. The sample comprised blood. These receptors all come from a woman under 30 with Graves' hyperthyroidism. Both conserved end residues are part of each CDR3. The D gene is left open where the match is weak. Some rows mark clone size as missing; the rest say once, few, many or name a class of expanded clone.

v_gene	d_gene	j_gene	abundance	CDR3nt	CDR3aa
TRBV29-1	-	TRBJ2-5	many	TGCAGCGTTGATGCGGTCCAAGAGACCCAGTACTTC	CSVDAVQETQYF
TRBV30	TRBD2	TRBJ2-2	few	TGTGCCTGGTCCCTAGCGGGAGGGACCGGGGAGCTGTTTTTT	CAWSLAGGTGELFF
TRBV3-1	-	TRBJ2-1	few	TGTGCCAGCACCCCGGACGGGATGCAATACAATGAGCAGTTCTTC	CASTPDGMQYNEQFF
TRBV20-1	-	TRBJ2-7	few	TGCAGTGCTACGTTCATCCGAAGCTCCTACGAGCAGTACTTC	CSATFIRSSYEQYF
TRBV28	TRBD2	TRBJ2-1	many	TGTGCCAGCAGTTTACCGACTAGCGCCTACAATGAGCAGTTCTTC	CASSLPTSAYNEQFF
TRBV29-1	-	TRBJ2-7	many	TGCAGCGTTGAAGAAAGTGACAGCACCTACGAGCAGTACTTC	CSVEESDSTYEQYF
TRBV2	-	TRBJ1-3	-	TGTGCCAGCCTCAAACGGGACACCATATATTTT	CASLKRDTIYF
TRBV13	TRBD2	TRBJ2-7	-	TGTGCCAGCAGCTTGTGGCGGGAGACGACCTACGAGCAGTACTTC	CASSLWRETTYEQYF
TRBV7-9	-	TRBJ2-2	-	TGTGCCAGCAGCTTTATCTTAGGTACCGGGGAGCTGTTTTTT	CASSFILGTGELFF
TRBV20-1	TRBD2	TRBJ2-3	many	TGCAGTGCTAGGGGGCGGGAGAGCACAGATACGCAGTATTTT	CSARGRESTDTQYF
TRBV7-9	-	TRBJ1-3	many	TGTGCCAGCAGCTTGCAGGCCGTCTCTGGAAACACCATATATTTT	CASSLQAVSGNTIYF
TRBV2	-	TRBJ2-7	many	TGTGCCAGCAGAGAGGACAGCGGAACCTACGAGCAGTACTTC	CASREDSGTYEQYF
TRBV28	-	TRBJ1-1	many	TGTGCCAGCAGTATCGGGGGACGAAACACTGAAGCTTTCTTT	CASSIGGRNTEAFF
TRBV3-1	TRBD1	TRBJ2-7	few	TGTGCCAGCAGCCTCGGGACAGTCGGCTCCTACGAGCAGTACTTC	CASSLGTVGSYEQYF
TRBV7-8	-	TRBJ2-3	many	TGTGCCAGCAGCTCCAGGTGGGCCCCAGATACGCAGTATTTT	CASSSRWAPDTQYF
TRBV10-3	-	TRBJ1-2	many	TGTGCCATCAGTGACGCAGGGGAGGACTATGGCTACACCTTC	CAISDAGEDYGYTF
TRBV20-1	-	TRBJ1-2	-	-	CSAVVGARYGCTF
TRBV9	TRBD2	TRBJ2-1	many	TGTGCCAGCACCCTCGGACTAGCAGCAGTTAATGAGCAGTTCTTC	CASTLGLAAVNEQFF
TRBV11-2	TRBD1	TRBJ2-1	many	TGTGCCAGCAGCGCCGTGGACAGGTACTACAATGAGCAGTTCTTC	CASSAVDRYYNEQFF
TRBV20-1	TRBD2	TRBJ2-4	many	TGCAGTGCTAGAGTGGCGGGGGGAAACATTCAGTACTTC	CSARVAGGNIQYF
TRBV20-1	-	TRBJ2-7	-	TGCAGTGCTAGTAAACCGGGCCCGAGCTACGAGCAGTACTTC	CSASKPGPSYEQYF
TRBV11-1	-	TRBJ1-2	many	TGTGCCAGCAGCCACGACAGAGATGGCTACACCTTC	CASSHDRDGYTF
TRBV20-1	TRBD2	TRBJ2-3	-	TGCAGTGCTCACCCCATAGCGGGAGTCGGAGCAGATACGCAGTATTTT	CSAHPIAGVGADTQYF
TRBV30	-	TRBJ1-2	few	TGTGCCTGGATTGGGCGGGGAGGCTATGGCTACACCTTC	CAWIGRGGYGYTF
TRBV6-1	-	TRBJ1-3	-	TGTGCCAGCAGCACAGGGTTCGCTGGAAACACCATATATTTT	CASSTGFAGNTIYF
TRBV28	-	TRBJ2-2	-	TGTGCCAGCCTCTCGGAGCCCACCGGGGAGCTGTTTTTT	CASLSEPTGELFF
TRBV20-1	TRBD2	TRBJ2-1	many	TGCAGTGCTAGAGATTGGACCGGAGGGACTAGCTCCAACAATGAGCAGTTCTTC	CSARDWTGGTSSNNEQFF
TRBV7-9	TRBD2	TRBJ2-1	-	TGTGCCGGCTATCAAAGGCGGGAGGGCCTGAATGAGCAGTTCTTC	CAGYQRREGLNEQFF
TRBV2	-	TRBJ1-1	many	TGTGCCAGCAGGGGGACTTGGAACACTGAAGCTTTCTTT	CASRGTWNTEAFF
TRBV28	TRBD1	TRBJ2-5	-	TGTGCCAGCAGTTTGCTTGGGACAGGGTCGTACAAAGAGACCCAGTACTTC	CASSLLGTGSYKETQYF
TRBV27	TRBD2	TRBJ2-3	few	TGTGCCAGCAGTTACTCGGGGGGGGACACAGATACGCAGTATTTT	CASSYSGGDTDTQYF
TRBV7-8	-	TRBJ1-5	many	TGTGCCAGCAGCCACACAGGGAGGGATCAGCCCCAGCATTTT	CASSHTGRDQPQHF
TRBV9	-	TRBJ2-6	many	TGTGCCAGCAGCGTAGAGGGCTCTGGGGCCAACGTCCTGACTTTC	CASSVEGSGANVLTF
TRBV20-1	-	TRBJ2-2	many	TGCAGTGCTAGCGCGAACACCGGGGAGCTGTTTTTT	CSASANTGELFF
TRBV6-2/TRBV6-3	TRBD2	TRBJ2-1	few	TGTGCCAGCAGACAAGCGGGGGGCAAGTACAATGAGCAGTTCTTC	CASRQAGGKYNEQFF
TRBV12-3/TRBV12-4	-	TRBJ2-3	-	TGTGCCAGCAGTTACCGCGTGACAGCCACTCGGCGTACGCAGTATTTT	CASSYRVTATRRTQYF
TRBV7-8	-	TRBJ2-5	many	TGTGCCAGCAGCTTAGTGGGGAAGGAGGAAGAGACCCAGTACTTC	CASSLVGKEEETQYF